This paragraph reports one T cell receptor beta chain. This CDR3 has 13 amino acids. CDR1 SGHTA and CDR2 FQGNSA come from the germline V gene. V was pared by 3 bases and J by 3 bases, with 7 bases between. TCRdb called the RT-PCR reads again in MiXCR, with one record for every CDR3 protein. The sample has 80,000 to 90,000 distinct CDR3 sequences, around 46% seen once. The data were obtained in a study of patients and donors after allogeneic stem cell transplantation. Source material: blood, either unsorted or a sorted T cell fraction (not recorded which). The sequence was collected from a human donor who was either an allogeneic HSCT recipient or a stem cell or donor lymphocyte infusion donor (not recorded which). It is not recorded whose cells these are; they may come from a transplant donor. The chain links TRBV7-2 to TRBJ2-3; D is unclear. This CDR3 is CASSLSRTDTQYF. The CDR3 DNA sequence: TGTGCCAGCAGCTTGTCGCGGACAGATACGCAGTATTTT.